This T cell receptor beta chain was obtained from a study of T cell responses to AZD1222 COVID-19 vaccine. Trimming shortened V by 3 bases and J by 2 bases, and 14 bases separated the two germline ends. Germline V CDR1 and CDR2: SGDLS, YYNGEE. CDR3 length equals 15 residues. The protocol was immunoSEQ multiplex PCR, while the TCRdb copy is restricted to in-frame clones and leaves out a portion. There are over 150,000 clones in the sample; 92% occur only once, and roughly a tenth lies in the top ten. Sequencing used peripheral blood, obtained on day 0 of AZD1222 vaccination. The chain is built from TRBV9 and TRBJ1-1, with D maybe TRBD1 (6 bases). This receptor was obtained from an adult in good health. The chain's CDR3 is CASSARTERNTEAFF. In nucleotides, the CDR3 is TGTGCCAGCAGCGCCCGGACAGAGCGAAACACTGAAGCTTTCTTT.